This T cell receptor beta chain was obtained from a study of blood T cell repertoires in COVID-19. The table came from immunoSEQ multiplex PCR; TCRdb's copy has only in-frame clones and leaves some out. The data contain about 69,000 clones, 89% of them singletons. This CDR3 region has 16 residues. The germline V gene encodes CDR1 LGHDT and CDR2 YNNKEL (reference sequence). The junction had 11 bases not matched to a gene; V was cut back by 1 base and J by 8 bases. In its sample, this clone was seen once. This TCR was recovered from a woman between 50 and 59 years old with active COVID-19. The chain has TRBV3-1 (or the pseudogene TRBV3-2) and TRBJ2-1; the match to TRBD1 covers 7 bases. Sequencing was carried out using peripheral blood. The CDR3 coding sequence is TGTGCCAGCAGCCAAGTTGCGCGACAGGGCGTGGATGAGCAGTTCTTC. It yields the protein CASSQVARQGVDEQFF.